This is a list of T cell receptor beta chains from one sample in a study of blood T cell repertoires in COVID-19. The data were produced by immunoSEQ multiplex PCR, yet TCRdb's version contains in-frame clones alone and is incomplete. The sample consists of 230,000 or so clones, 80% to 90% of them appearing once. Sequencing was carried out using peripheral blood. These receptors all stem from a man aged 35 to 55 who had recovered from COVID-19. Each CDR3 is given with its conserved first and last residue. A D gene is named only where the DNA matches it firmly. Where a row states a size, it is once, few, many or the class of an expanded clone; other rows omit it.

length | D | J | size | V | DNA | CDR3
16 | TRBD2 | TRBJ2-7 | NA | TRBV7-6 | TGTGCCAGCAGCTTAGCCCTAGCGGGGCACACCGACGAGCAGTACTTC | CASSLALAGHTDEQYF
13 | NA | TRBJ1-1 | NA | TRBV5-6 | TGTGCCAGCAGCTTGGACAGTCGAACGGTGGCTTTCTTT | CASSLDSRTVAFF
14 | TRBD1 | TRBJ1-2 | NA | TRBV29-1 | TGCAGCGTTGAAGGAGGAACAGGGGGTCGTGGCTACACCTTC | CSVEGGTGGRGYTF
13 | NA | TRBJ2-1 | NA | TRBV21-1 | TGTGCCAGCAGCACCCTGCCCGGGGTCGGACAGTTCTTC | CASSTLPGVGQFF
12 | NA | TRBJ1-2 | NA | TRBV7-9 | TGTGCCAGCAGCCGGGAAGAGGAAGGCTACACCTTC | CASSREEEGYTF
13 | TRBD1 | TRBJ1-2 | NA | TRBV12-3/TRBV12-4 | TGTGCCAGCAGTCAGGGGGCGCGTCCTGGCTACACCTTC | CASSQGARPGYTF
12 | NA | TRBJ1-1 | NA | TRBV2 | TGTGCCAGCAAAGGGAATCGGGATGAAGCTTTCTTT | CASKGNRDEAFF
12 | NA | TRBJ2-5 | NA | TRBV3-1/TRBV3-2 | TGTGCCAGCAGCCACAATCAAGAGACCCAGTACTTC | CASSHNQETQYF
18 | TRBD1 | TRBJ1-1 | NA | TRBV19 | TGTGCCAGTAGTATAGATCTATACAGGGGGCGAGGGAACACTGAAGCTTTCTTT | CASSIDLYRGRGNTEAFF
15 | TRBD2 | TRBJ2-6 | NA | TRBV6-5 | TGTGCCAGCAGTTCGGGGGGGGCTGGGGCCAACGTCCTGACTTTC | CASSSGGAGANVLTF
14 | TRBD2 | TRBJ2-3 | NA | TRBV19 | TGTGCCACTAAAATGACTAGCGGGGCAGATACGCAGTATTTT | CATKMTSGADTQYF
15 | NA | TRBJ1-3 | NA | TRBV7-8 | TGTGCCAGCAGCCCCTACCGGGACAAGGCGCACACCATATATTTT | CASSPYRDKAHTIYF
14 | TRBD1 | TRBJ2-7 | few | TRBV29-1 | TGCAGCGCCCGACCGGGGACAGGGGGCTACGAGCAGTACTTC | CSARPGTGGYEQYF
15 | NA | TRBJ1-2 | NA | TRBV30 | TGTGCCTGGAGTGTGGGACAAGGAGCTAACTATGGCTACACCTTC | CAWSVGQGANYGYTF
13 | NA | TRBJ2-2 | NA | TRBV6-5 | TGTGCCAGCAACTTGCTAAACACCGGGGAGCTGTTTTTT | CASNLLNTGELFF
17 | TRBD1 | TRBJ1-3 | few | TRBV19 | TGTGCCTTCAAAAGCCCTGGACAGGGGGCTTATGGAAACACCATATATTTT | CAFKSPGQGAYGNTIYF
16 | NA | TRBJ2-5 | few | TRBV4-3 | TGCGCCAGCAGCCAAGATCTGGGGAGTCGGGTGGAGACCCAGTACTTC | CASSQDLGSRVETQYF
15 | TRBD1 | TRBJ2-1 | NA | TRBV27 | TGTGCCAGCAGTTACCAGGGGGCGGGGTTCAATGAGCAGTTCTTC | CASSYQGAGFNEQFF
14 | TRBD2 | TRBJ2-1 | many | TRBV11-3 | TGTGCCAGCAGTAGGGCGGGGGAAGTCAATGAGCAGTTCTTC | CASSRAGEVNEQFF
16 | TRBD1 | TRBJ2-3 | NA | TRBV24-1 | TGTGCCACCAGTGATCCAACGGGGACAGGCACAGATACGCAGTATTTT | CATSDPTGTGTDTQYF
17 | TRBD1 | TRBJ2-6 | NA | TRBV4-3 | TGCGCCAGCAGCGGAACAGGGGGCTCCTCTGGGGCCAACGTCCTGACTTTC | CASSGTGGSSGANVLTF
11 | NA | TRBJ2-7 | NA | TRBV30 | TGTGCGACGACAGAAGGCTACGAGCAGTACTTC | CATTEGYEQYF
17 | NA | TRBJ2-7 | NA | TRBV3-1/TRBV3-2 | TGTGCCAGCAGCCAAGAGGAAACGATCCGGGACAAATACGAGCAGTACTTC | CASSQEETIRDKYEQYF
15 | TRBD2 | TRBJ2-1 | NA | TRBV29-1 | TGCAGCGTCCCCCCGGCAAGCGGGAGTTATAGTGAGCAGTTCTTC | CSVPPASGSYSEQFF
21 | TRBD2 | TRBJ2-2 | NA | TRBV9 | TGTGCCAGCAGCTCCCAGGGGGACAGACTAGCGGGATATTTGAACACCGGGGAGCTGTTTTTT | CASSSQGDRLAGYLNTGELFF
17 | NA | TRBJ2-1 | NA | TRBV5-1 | TGCGCCAGCAGCCCTTTGCGGGGCGGGGAGGTCGACAATGAGCAGTTCTTC | CASSPLRGGEVDNEQFF
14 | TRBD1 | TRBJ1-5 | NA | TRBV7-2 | TGTGCCAGCAGCCCCAGGGGGCTAGGTCAGCCCCAGCATTTT | CASSPRGLGQPQHF